The 23 T cell receptor beta chains below all came from one sample that was sequenced in a study of beta chain features in type 1 diabetes. Findings of the study overall: Shortening that was moderate but significant affected the TCRB CDR3s of Type 1 diabetes patients in all four CD4+ subsets.

The sequenced template was cDNA made from the entire isolated RNA. The assay was immunoSEQ multiplex PCR, and TCRdb's table has in-frame clones only and misses some. Of hundreds of thousands of clones detected, more than 12% appear once; the ten largest clones hold just under 0.04%. Their antigens are not known. Sequenced: naive CD4+ T cells from blood. The source of these receptors is a man between 18 and 29 years old with type 1 diabetes.

Only a few counts were recorded for this clone. This chain joins TRBV11-3 and TRBJ2-3; D remains ambiguous. The germline CDR1 and CDR2 sequences are SGHNT and YENEEA. The CDR3 runs 12 residues. Trimming took off 7 bases at V and 1 base at J, with 6 bases between the two ends. The CDR3, as DNA: TGTGCCAGCATACTCGGCACAGATACGCAGTATTTT. Amino acids: CASILGTDTQYF.

V and J are TRBV9 and TRBJ2-3; D is uncertain. Germline-derived CDR1 and CDR2 are SGDLS and YYNGEE. With 4 bases removed from V and 6 bases from J, the gap between germline ends came to 15 bases. The CDR3 covers 14 residues. The chain's CDR3 is CASSPRVAEDTQYF. The CDR3 bases are TGTGCCAGCAGCCCCCGGGTAGCAGAGGATACGCAGTATTTT.

The chain has TRBV21-1 and TRBJ2-1; the D call TRBD2 from the table was never checked on the DNA. TRBV21-1 is designated a pseudogene. The CDR3 is 15 amino acids. The CDR3 bases are TGTGCCAGCAGTAAAAAGGACTCAAAGTCCAATGAGCAGTTCTTC. Its translation is CASSKKDSKSNEQFF.

This rearrangement joins TRBV29-1 to TRBJ1-2, with unresolved D. This CDR3 has 13 residues. The germline gives CDR1 SQVTM, CDR2 ANQGSEA. V lost 3 bases, J lost 4 bases, and 12 bases lay in between. As DNA, the CDR3 is TGCAGCGTTGATAACCCGAACAGCTATGGCTACACCTTC. This codes for CSVDNPNSYGYTF. The full variable domain, in which reference TRBV29-1 and TRBJ1-2 provide the parts outside the CDR3, is SAVISQKPSRDICQRGTSLTIQCQVDSQVTMMFWYRQQPGQSLTLIATANQGSEATYESGFVIDKFPISRPNLTFSTLTVSNMSPEDSSIYLCSVDNPNSYGYTFGSGTRLTVV.

This clone was picked up a small number of times. The rearrangement uses TRBV6-5 and TRBJ1-2; D is uncertain. The CDR3 covers 12 residues. Trimming removed 4 bases from V and 8 bases from J, with 11 bases in between. Germline values: CDR1 MNHEY, CDR2 SVGAGI. CDR3 in amino acids: CASSSHPRGYTF. For the CDR3, the DNA is TGTGCCAGCAGTTCTCATCCCCGGGGCTACACCTTC.

Only a few counts were recorded for this clone. This chain uses TRBV27 with TRBJ1-5; TRBD1 aligns across 7 bases. Looked up from germline, CDR1 is MNHEY and CDR2 is SMNVEV (reference sequence). The CDR3 spans 15 residues. J lost 4 bases, V lost 3 bases, and 6 bases had no gene match. CDR3 DNA sequence: TGTGCCAGCAGTTTCAGGACAGGTTTGAATCAGCCCCAGCATTTT. As protein: CASSFRTGLNQPQHF.

There are a few counts of this clone. CDR3 sequence: CASSKWGSAFF. In nucleotides, the CDR3 is TGTGCCAGCAGCAAGTGGGGTTCAGCTTTCTTT. The rearrangement uses TRBV6-5 and TRBJ1-1; no definite D call. The CDR3 has 11 amino acids. V lost 6 bases and J lost 10, with 12 bases in between. CDR1 MNHEY and CDR2 SVGAGI come from the germline V gene.

As DNA, the CDR3 is TGTGCCAGCAGCCCCAGTACTAGAAACGAGCAGTACTTC. Amino acids: CASSPSTRNEQYF. The V gene is TRBV7-2, the J gene TRBJ2-7; weak D call: TRBD2 (5 bases). The CDR3 is 13 amino acids. V dropped 5 bases and J dropped 5 bases, with 13 bases sitting between them. Germline-derived CDR1 and CDR2 are SGHTA and FQGNSA.

This chain joins TRBV7-9 and TRBJ2-4; a weak D match, TRBD2 (6 bases). Germline CDR1 reads SEHNR; CDR2 reads FQNEAQ (reference sequence). CDR3 length equals 14 residues. V lost 5 bases and J 7 bases, leaving 15 bases between the germline ends. The CDR3 DNA sequence: TGTGCCAGCAGCCCAAGCGGGCAGGGTAACATTCAGTACTTC. Its protein product is CASSPSGQGNIQYF. Full variable domain (outside the CDR3, taken from reference TRBV7-9 and TRBJ2-4): DTGVSQNPRHKITKRGQNVTFRCDPISEHNRLYWYRQTLGQGPEFLTYFQNEAQLEKSRLLSDRFSAERPKGSFSTLEIQRTEQGDSAMYLCASSPSGQGNIQYFGAGTRLSVL.

Written as DNA, the CDR3 is TGTGCCTGGAGAGGTCGTGTCGGGGCAGGACGAAACACTGAAGCTTTCTTT. It is translated as CAWRGRVGAGRNTEAFF. The chain employs TRBV30 and TRBJ1-1, with a weak D call TRBD1 (5 bases). Looked up from germline, CDR1 is GTSNPN and CDR2 is SVGIG (reference sequence). The CDR3 runs to 17 residues. Trimming removed 3 bases at V and 2 bases at J, with 22 bases between. The variable domain in full, completed from reference TRBV30 and TRBJ1-1, reads SQTIHQWPATLVQPVGSPLSLECTVEGTSNPNLYWYRQAAGRGLQLLFYSVGIGQISSEVPQNLSASRPQDRQFILSSKKLLLSDSGFYLCAWRGRVGAGRNTEAFFGQGTRLTVV.

The J gene is TRBJ2-3, the V gene TRBV19, with a possible D match to TRBD1 (5 bases). Germline V lookup: CDR1 LNHDA, CDR2 SQIVND (reference sequence). CDR3 length: 14 amino acids. V was cut by 5 bases and J by 4 bases, with 13 bases left in between. CDR3 amino acids: CASSGQGFPDTQYF. The CDR3 region has the DNA TGTGCCAGTAGTGGTCAGGGTTTCCCAGATACGCAGTATTTT.

This clone was seen only a few times. Germline and junction disagree at one end, which may indicate a read error. The chain uses TRBV7-7 and TRBJ2-3; D remains unclear. Germline V gene lookup returns CDR1 SSHAT and CDR2 FNYEAQ (reference sequence). The CDR3 has 14 residues. This CDR3 reads CASSLGRPTDTQYF. CDR3 nucleotide sequence: TGTGCTAGCAGCTTAGGTCGCCCCACAGATACGCAGTATTTT.

This clone was counted only a few times. J is TRBJ2-5 and V is TRBV11-2; D call uncertain. Germline CDR1 reads SGHAT; CDR2 reads FQNNGV. CDR3 length: 16 amino acids. V was pared by 0 bases and J by 4 bases, with 15 bases between. The CDR3 protein is CASSLDNQELGETQYF. In nucleotides, the CDR3 is TGTGCCAGCAGCTTAGATAACCAGGAATTGGGAGAGACCCAGTACTTC.

This clone was observed a few times. This chain uses TRBV9 with TRBJ1-2, with D maybe TRBD1 (5 bases). V was pared by 4 bases and J by 0 bases, with 7 bases between. Germline V gene lookup returns CDR1 SGDLS and CDR2 YYNGEE. The CDR3 contains 13 residues. CDR3 in amino acids: CASSLTANYGYTF. DNA of the CDR3: TGTGCCAGCAGCCTGACAGCTAACTATGGCTACACCTTC.

This clone was seen only a few times. The chain combines TRBV5-1 with TRBJ1-1; tentative D call: TRBD1 (5 bases). Germline-derived CDR1 and CDR2 are SGHRS and YFSETQ. The CDR3 covers 16 residues. Deletions cut 1 base from V and 1 base from J, with 14 bases between. CDR3 region: CASSLTAAGPNTEAFF. The CDR3 nucleotides read TGCGCCAGCAGCTTGACAGCGGCAGGGCCGAACACTGAAGCTTTCTTT. The variable domain in full, completed from reference TRBV5-1 and TRBJ1-1, reads KAGVTQTPRYLIKTRGQQVTLSCSPISGHRSVSWYQQTPGQGLQFLFEYFSETQRNKGNFPGRFSGRQFSNSRSEMNVSTLELGDSALYLCASSLTAAGPNTEAFFGQGTRLTVV.

This clone has a handful of counts. The CDR3 protein is CASSPGTGFLSGSYEQYF. The CDR3, as DNA: TGCGCCAGCAGCCCCGGGACAGGGTTCCTTTCAGGCTCCTACGAGCAGTACTTC. The J gene is TRBJ2-7, the V gene TRBV4-3, with 9 bases that match TRBD1. The CDR3 consists of 18 residues. V was clipped by 4 bases and J by 0 bases; unmatched bases: 13. Germline V lookup: CDR1 LGHNA, CDR2 YSLEER.

The chain is built from TRBV18 and TRBJ1-4; a possible D gene is TRBD1 (5 bases). V gave up 5 bases and J gave up 3 bases, with 13 bases separating them. Germline loops: CDR1 KGHSH, CDR2 LQKENI. CDR3 length: 15 amino acids. CDR3 amino acids: CASSSQQAANEKLFF. The CDR3, as DNA: TGTGCCAGCTCATCCCAACAGGCCGCTAATGAAAAACTGTTTTTT.

This chain connects TRBV6-4 to TRBJ1-4; weak D call: TRBD1 (6 bases). Germline V gene lookup returns CDR1 MRHNA and CDR2 SNTAGT. The CDR3 is made up of 13 amino acids. The V end lost 6 bases, the J end lost 8 bases, and 13 bases lay between the germline ends. The DNA for the CDR3 is TGTGCCAGCAGAAAGACAGGAGGCGAAAAACTGTTTTTT. Translated: CASRKTGGEKLFF.

This clone was picked up a small number of times. The rearrangement links TRBV7-2 to TRBJ2-1, with no clear D. The CDR3 length is 12 residues. V lost 4 bases, J lost 10 bases, and 11 bases lay in between. Germline values: CDR1 SGHTA, CDR2 FQGNSA. The CDR3 nucleotides are TGTGCCAGCAGCTCTTCAGCACCAGAGCAGTTCTTC. Translation gives CASSSSAPEQFF.

The chain is built from TRBV15 and TRBJ2-2, with D perhaps TRBD1 (5 bases). CDR3 length: 15 amino acids. V lost 0 bases and J 5 bases, leaving 10 bases between the germline ends. CDR1 is LNHNV, CDR2 YYDKDF, per germline (reference sequence). The CDR3 here is CATSRDRTTTGELFF. The CDR3 nucleotides are TGTGCCACCAGCAGAGATCGGACAACAACCGGGGAGCTGTTTTTT.

Only a few counts were recorded for this clone. The chain couples TRBV29-1 to TRBJ2-7; TRBD1 matches at 11 bases. The CDR3 sequence is 13 residues long. Per the germline V gene, CDR1 is SQVTM and CDR2 is ANQGSEA. The V segment lost 5 bases and the J segment 2 bases; nucleotides outside the gene matches: 2. This CDR3 is CSVRTGGPYEQYF. CDR3 DNA sequence: TGCAGCGTTAGGACAGGGGGCCCCTACGAGCAGTACTTC.

This clone was counted between two and nine times. J is TRBJ2-2 and V is TRBV9; D possibly uses TRBD1 or TRBD2 (5 bases each). CDR3 length: 15 residues. Germline V gene sequence: CDR1 SGDLS, CDR2 YYNGEE. Trimming removed 4 bases from V and 7 bases from J, with 17 bases in between. CDR3 sequence: CASSSGWGYDGELFF. The CDR3 region has the DNA TGTGCCAGCAGCTCTGGATGGGGGTACGACGGGGAGCTGTTTTTT.

This chain links TRBV30 with TRBJ2-5; TRBD1 matches at 9 bases. Germline CDR1 GTSNPN, CDR2 SVGIG (reference sequence). V was clipped by 2 bases and J by 9 bases; unmatched bases: 10. CDR3 length: 14 residues. The DNA of the CDR3 is TGTGCCTGGAGTTCCCGGGACAGGGAGGGGGCCCAGTACTTC. Protein product: CAWSSRDREGAQYF.